This passage covers 14 T cell receptor beta chains from one sample sequenced in a study of STAT3 mutations in large granular lymphocyte leukemia. Their antigen targets remain unknown. Study outcomes and limitations: In T-cell large granular lymphocyte leukemia, about half of patients showed multiple immunodominant subclonotypes.

Measured with immunoSEQ multiplex PCR; TCRdb has only the in-frame clones, and not every one. The data hold over 800 clones, with roughly 53% observed a single time. The sample was PBMCs. These receptors were collected from a human donor with T large granular lymphocyte leukemia. Some clones in this sample may be carry-over from other donors' samples.

This sequence joins TRBV15 and TRBJ2-6; possible D gene TRBD1, 5 bases. V lost 1 base and J 0 bases, leaving 7 bases between the germline ends. The CDR3 length is 16 residues. Germline CDR1 LNHNV, CDR2 YYDKDF (reference sequence). The CDR3, as DNA: TGTGCCACCAGCAGAGGACAGAGCTCTGGGGCCAACGTCCTGACTTTC. This gives the protein CATSRGQSSGANVLTF. The full variable domain, completed using reference TRBV15 and TRBJ2-6, is DAMVIQNPRYQVTQFGKPVTLSCSQTLNHNVMYWYQQKSSQAPKLLFHYYDKDFNNEADTPDNFQSRRPNTSFCFLDIRSPGLGDTAMYLCATSRGQSSGANVLTFGAGSRLTVL.

The chain uses TRBV5-4 and TRBJ1-6; a possible D gene is TRBD1 (5 bases). V was clipped by 0 bases and J by 8 bases, with 12 bases between them. CDR3 length equals 15 residues. CDR1 SGHNT and CDR2 YYREEE come from the germline V gene (reference sequence). The CDR3 reads CASSLDRTSYSPLHF. Here the CDR3 DNA reads TGTGCCAGCAGCTTGGACCGGACAAGCTATTCACCCCTCCACTTT.

The chain combines TRBV9 with TRBJ2-7; 12 bases match TRBD1. CDR3 length equals 14 residues. V dropped 3 bases and J dropped 6; count of bases not matched to a gene: 4. Germline V gene data show CDR1 as SGDLS and CDR2 as YYNGEE. The chain's CDR3 is CASSGGQGAGEQYF. The CDR3, as DNA: TGTGCCAGCAGCGGGGGACAGGGGGCCGGCGAGCAGTACTTC.

V is TRBV4-2 and J is TRBJ2-1; D perhaps matches TRBD2 (5 bases). There are 14 residues in the CDR3. CDR1 and CDR2 from the germline V gene are LGHNA and YNFKEQ. Trimming shortened V by 1 base and J by 6 bases, and 10 bases separated the two germline ends. CDR3 sequence reads: CASSQAPTTNEQFF. DNA for the CDR3: TGTGCCAGCAGCCAAGCGCCGACTACCAATGAGCAGTTCTTC.

This sequence joins TRBV4-1 and TRBJ2-7; 12 bases are shared with TRBD2. J was trimmed by 3 bases and V by 3 bases; bases with no gene match: 9. This CDR3 has 17 amino acids. CDR1 and CDR2 from the germline V gene are MGHRA and YSYEKL. CDR3 residues: CASSQALAGGVHYEQYF. In DNA form, the CDR3 reads TGCGCCAGCAGCCAGGCGCTAGCGGGGGGGGTTCACTACGAGCAGTACTTC.

The chain has TRBV27 and TRBJ1-2; possible D gene TRBD1, 5 bases. This CDR3 has 13 amino acids. The ends were cut back, 2 bases at V and 8 bases at J, with 12 bases in the middle. Germline loops: CDR1 MNHEY, CDR2 SMNVEV (reference sequence). CDR3 bases: TGTGCCAGCAGTTTAGACAGAACTATCGGCTACACCTTC. Protein product: CASSLDRTIGYTF.

In DNA, the CDR3 is TGTGCCAGCAAAATTCCAGGGGGCGACGAGCAGTACTTC. This encodes CASKIPGGDEQYF. V gene TRBV28 combines with J gene TRBJ2-7, with 8 bases lining up with TRBD1. CDR3 length equals 13 residues. In germline, CDR1 is MDHEN, CDR2 SYDVKM. The V segment lost 7 bases and the J segment 5 bases; nucleotides outside the gene matches: 7.

The chain recombines TRBV29-1 with TRBJ1-4; TRBD1 matches 8 bases. Germline CDR1 and CDR2: SQVTM and ANQGSEA. CDR3 size: 14 residues. Losses at the gene ends were 7 bases for V and 4 bases for J; bases not matched to a gene: 8. As DNA, the CDR3 is TGCAGCGCAGCAACAGGGGGTTATAATGAAAAACTGTTTTTT. This codes for CSAATGGYNEKLFF.

The chain employs TRBV29-1 and TRBJ1-5, with D unclear. V was pared by 4 bases and J by 9 bases, with 16 bases between. Looked up from germline, CDR1 is SQVTM and CDR2 is ANQGSEA. CDR3 length: 13 amino acids. CDR3 amino acids: CSVGMETSGPQHF. The CDR3 DNA follows: TGCAGCGTTGGGATGGAGACCAGTGGGCCCCAGCATTTT.

The V gene is TRBV6-5, the J gene TRBJ2-7, with D perhaps assigned TRBD1 or TRBD2 (5 bases each). Germline V gives CDR1 MNHEY, CDR2 SVGAGI. The CDR3 covers 12 residues. V lost 5 bases to trimming and J lost 7 bases, with 12 bases between them. The CDR3 is CASSPPGREQYF. The CDR3 nucleotides are TGTGCCAGCAGTCCCCCGGGGCGAGAGCAGTACTTC.

The chain employs TRBV7-8 and TRBJ2-5, with TRBD2 identical over 10 bases. Germline CDR1 is SGHVS and CDR2 is FQNEAQ. The CDR3 loop spans 15 amino acids. After removal of 5 bases from V and 5 bases from J, the junction contained 8 bases not matched to a gene. As DNA, the CDR3 is TGTGCCAGCAGCACCCAGCGGGGGGGCAGGGAGACCCAGTACTTC. Translated, it gives CASSTQRGGRETQYF. Variable domain in full (rest from reference TRBV7-8 and TRBJ2-5): GAGVSQSPRYKVAKRGQDVALRCDPISGHVSLFWYQQALGQGPEFLTYFQNEAQLDKSGLPSDRFFAERPEGSVSTLKIQRTQQEDSAVYLCASSTQRGGRETQYFGPGTRLLVL.

The chain links TRBV6-6 to TRBJ2-7; a possible D gene is TRBD1 (6 bases). Germline-derived CDR1 and CDR2 are MNHNY and SVGAGI (reference sequence). The germline V and J ends were trimmed by 2 bases and 6 bases, with 20 bases remaining between them. This CDR3 has 16 residues. CDR3 sequence reads: CASSYIVGTGSFEQYF. The DNA of the CDR3 is TGTGCCAGCAGTTACATAGTCGGCACAGGGAGTTTCGAGCAGTACTTC.

Judged by abundance, this clone is hyperexpanded (1% or more). The V gene is TRBV4-1, the J gene TRBJ1-2; D is uncertain. The CDR3 sequence is 14 residues long. Trimming took off 1 base at V and 1 base at J, with 7 bases between the two ends. Germline CDR1 MGHRA, CDR2 YSYEKL. The CDR3 reads CASSQGVINYGYTF. The DNA for the CDR3 is TGCGCCAGCAGCCAAGGGGTAATTAACTATGGCTACACCTTC.

This clone was seen only a few times. The chain combines TRBV7-9 with TRBJ1-5; D call uncertain. The V end was cut by 2 bases, the J end by 7 bases, with 9 bases between. Per germline, CDR1 SEHNR and CDR2 FQNEAQ (reference sequence). The CDR3 is made up of 13 amino acids. The CDR3 nucleotides read TGTGCCAGCAGCTTAACCTCGGGGCAGCCCCAGCATTTT. Translating it yields CASSLTSGQPQHF.